This T cell receptor (beta chain) derives from a study of T cells after posttransplantation cyclophosphamide. Comment on this clone: As yet, its antigen is unknown.

Sequencing used immunoSEQ multiplex PCR; TCRdb keeps in-frame clones, though not all of them. The top ten hold about 0.12% of the sample, which has about 22,000 clones, 95% to 98% seen once. The naive gate required viable CD3+CD4+ or CD3+CD8+ cells with CCR7+CD45RA+CD45RO-CD95-CD27+CD28+ phenotype. Study-wide points: TRB overlap between skin or GI tissue T cells and blood was limited.

Germline values: CDR1 SQVTM, CDR2 ANQGSEA. The CDR3 is made up of 13 amino acids. The V end lost 5 bases, the J end lost 1 base, and 10 bases lay between the germline ends. This TCR was recovered from a middle-aged man in good health, CMV-negative, and a related stem cell transplant donor. The V gene is TRBV29-1, the J gene TRBJ2-3, with D possibly matching TRBD1 (6 bases). Input material: naive CD4+ T cells sorted from PBMCs. The CDR3 nucleotides are TGCAGCGTTATCAAGGGGGGCACAGATACGCAGTATTTT. Its translation: CSVIKGGTDTQYF.